This entry describes one T cell receptor (beta chain). This sample was taken from a study of blood T cell repertoires in COVID-19. Overall study context: PBMCs, B-cell-depleted T cells, or T cells provided the cDNA or gDNA that made up the material.

The germline CDR1 and CDR2 sequences are MRHNA and SNTAGT. The trim removed 6 bases at V and 3 bases at J, leaving 8 bases unmatched. The CDR3 covers 14 residues. In the study's own analysis: Estimation of nucleated cell counts relied on the amplification of reference gene primers. Profiling relied on immunoSEQ multiplex PCR, and the TCRdb table lists in-frame clones only, not all of them. V and J calls and clone size are copied from that table; D and trimming were computed from the DNA. The sample shows about 270,000 clones, 90% of them seen only once. This sequence joins TRBV6-4 and TRBJ2-7, with 7 bases matching TRBD1. The material sequenced was PBMCs or T cells enriched from blood (not recorded which). The receptor's source is a woman under 40 with acute COVID-19. CDR3 protein: CASSHRDRYYEQYF. DNA of the CDR3: TGTGCCAGCAGCCACCGGGACAGATACTACGAGCAGTACTTC.